Below are 14 T cell receptor beta chains sequenced from a single sample in a study of Ad26.COV2.S vaccination and SARS-CoV-2 variants. The treatment was: around 19 received Ad26.COV2.S at low or high dose, single or two shots; roughly five received placebo; per-sample allocation not given. Repertoires come from day 63 after the first vaccine or placebo injection. The table came from immunoSEQ multiplex PCR; TCRdb's copy has only in-frame clones and leaves some out. The profile covers about 460,000 clones, with 80% to 90% appearing a single time and approximately 1.7% taken by the ten largest. The material sequenced was peripheral blood, taken in a trial of Ad26.COV2.S vaccine versus placebo. The receptors shown here come from a person between 18 and 59 years old who received the Ad26.COV2.S COVID-19 vaccine or a placebo.

This clone was counted a single time. The genes are TRBV6-2 or TRBV6-3 and TRBJ1-2, with 10 bases matching TRBD1. Germline CDR1 and CDR2: MNHEY and SVGEGT. The CDR3 runs 15 residues. After removal of 2 bases from V and 6 bases from J, the junction contained 6 bases not matched to a gene. The CDR3 region is CASSYKKGTGDGYTF. In DNA, the CDR3 is TGTGCCAGCAGTTACAAGAAGGGGACAGGGGATGGCTACACCTTC.

The J gene is TRBJ2-7, the V gene TRBV30; 8 positions agree with TRBD2. Germline V CDR1 and CDR2: GTSNPN, SVGIG (reference sequence). The CDR3 consists of 14 residues. J gave up 3 bases and V 4 bases, and 8 bases lay outside the gene matches. CDR3: CAWTTGGGFYEQYF. The CDR3 coding sequence is TGTGCCTGGACCACCGGGGGGGGGTTCTACGAGCAGTACTTC.

The chain couples TRBV5-1 to TRBJ1-6; tentative D call: TRBD1 (5 bases). CDR3 size: 12 residues. Germline V gene sequence: CDR1 SGHRS, CDR2 YFSETQ. Trimming pared 4 bases from V and 7 bases from J, leaving 6 bases between. In DNA form, the CDR3 reads TGCGCCAGCAGCCGGGGGAATTCACCCCTCCACTTT. The encoded protein is CASSRGNSPLHF.

V is TRBV5-4 and J is TRBJ2-1, with 10 bases fitting TRBD2. The CDR3 sequence is 16 residues long. The V and J ends lost 0 bases and 6 bases, in that order; junction bases with no gene match: 6. Germline V gene data show CDR1 as SGHNT and CDR2 as YYREEE (reference sequence). The CDR3: CASSLGGAGGINEQFF. As DNA, the CDR3 is TGTGCCAGCAGCTTGGGGGGAGCGGGAGGGATCAATGAGCAGTTCTTC.

The chain couples TRBV7-6 to TRBJ2-1; 7 nucleotides line up with TRBD1. The CDR3 totals 16 residues. Losses at the gene ends were 1 base for V and 2 bases for J; bases not matched to a gene: 5. The germline V gene has CDR1 SGHVS and CDR2 FNYEAQ. CDR3 coding DNA: TGTGCCAGCAGCTTAGGAACAGGGGCGCCCTACAATGAGCAGTTCTTC. This gives the protein CASSLGTGAPYNEQFF.

The CDR3 here is CASSPDRGGQPQHF. CDR3 coding DNA: TGTGCCAGCAGTCCCGACAGGGGAGGACAGCCCCAGCATTTT. The chain combines TRBV6-5 with TRBJ1-5, with 8 bases that match TRBD1. CDR1 and CDR2 from the germline V gene are MNHEY and SVGAGI. J was trimmed by 7 bases and V by 5 bases; bases with no gene match: 7. The CDR3 is made up of 14 amino acids.

The chain recombines TRBV4-2 with TRBJ1-5; D remains ambiguous. CDR3 length: 13 amino acids. The V end was cut by 4 bases, the J end by 0 bases, with 4 bases between. Germline CDR1 is LGHNA and CDR2 is YNFKEQ. The CDR3 sequence: CASSPDSNQPQHF. Written as DNA, the CDR3 is TGTGCCAGCAGCCCGGATAGCAATCAGCCCCAGCATTTT.

The gene calls are TRBV3-1 (or the pseudogene TRBV3-2) and TRBJ2-2, with D perhaps matching TRBD1 (6 bases). CDR1 is LGHDT, CDR2 YNNKEL, per germline (reference sequence). CDR3 length: 13 amino acids. V was pared by 4 bases and J by 6 bases, with 9 bases between. The CDR3 DNA is TGTGCCAGCAGCCGAGGGGGACCCGGGGAGCTGTTTTTT. Amino acid sequence: CASSRGGPGELFF.

This clone was recorded once. The chain recombines TRBV5-4 with TRBJ2-1, with 14 bases fitting TRBD2. This CDR3 region has 14 residues. Germline V gene data show CDR1 as SGHNT and CDR2 as YYREEE (reference sequence). V lost 3 bases to trimming and J lost 8 bases; unmatched junction nucleotides: 1. This chain's CDR3 is CASSSTSGRDEQFF. The CDR3 DNA is TGTGCCAGCAGCTCGACTAGCGGGAGGGATGAGCAGTTCTTC.

This clone was detected a few times. This chain joins TRBV30 and TRBJ1-2; possibly TRBD1 for D (5 bases). This CDR3 has 13 amino acids. Trimming removed 5 bases at V and 5 bases at J, with 15 bases between. CDR1 is GTSNPN and CDR2 is SVGIG in the germline V gene (reference sequence). The CDR3 is CAWDDGAGYGYTF. CDR3 coding DNA: TGTGCCTGGGACGACGGGGCCGGATATGGCTACACCTTC.

The gene calls are TRBV4-3 and TRBJ2-2; D remains unclear. The V and J ends lost 0 bases and 4 bases respectively, with 6 bases between them. Per the germline V gene, CDR1 is LGHNA and CDR2 is YSLEER. The CDR3 has 14 residues. DNA of the CDR3: TGCGCCAGCAGCCAAGATCTGTCCACCGGGGAGCTGTTTTTT. This translates into CASSQDLSTGELFF.

The rearrangement links TRBV7-9 to TRBJ1-6, with 7 nucleotides matching TRBD1. Germline trimming cut 3 bases from V and 8 bases from J; bases unmatched to any gene: 7. This CDR3 has 15 amino acids. The V gene's germline CDR1 is SEHNR and CDR2 FQNEAQ (reference sequence). The CDR3 reads CASSFYLRGDSPLHF. CDR3 bases: TGTGCCAGCAGCTTCTATCTCAGGGGGGATTCACCCCTCCACTTT.

The table lists this clone with a count of one. V usage is TRBV15 and J usage is TRBJ1-3; D remains unclear. The CDR3 has 12 amino acids. Germline V gene data show CDR1 as LNHNV and CDR2 as YYDKDF (reference sequence). The ends were cut back, 4 bases at V and 4 bases at J, with 5 bases in the middle. CDR3 bases: TGTGCCACCAGCATTCAGGGAAACACCATATATTTT. Translating it yields CATSIQGNTIYF.

V gene TRBV28 combines with J gene TRBJ2-3; tentatively, D is TRBD1 or TRBD2 (5 bases each). The CDR3 length is 14 residues. Germline CDR1 is MDHEN and CDR2 is SYDVKM. The ends were cut back, 6 bases at V and 1 base at J, with 11 bases in the middle. CDR3 loop: CASSDVGGTDTQYF. CDR3 bases: TGTGCCAGCAGCGACGTGGGGGGCACAGATACGCAGTATTTT.